This T cell receptor beta chain stems from a study of cytomegalovirus exposure and HLA in healthy donors. Study observations and caveats: The study designated around 150 TCR beta chains cytomegalovirus-associated. Rare TCR sequences predominated, though certain public TCRs were found in many donors.

The CDR3 contains 15 residues. CDR1 and CDR2 from the germline V gene are MGHRA and YSYEKL. V was pared by 0 bases and J by 2 bases, with 11 bases between. Both 60 Vbeta primers and 13 Jbeta primers went into the PCR. Sequencing used immunoSEQ multiplex PCR; TCRdb keeps in-frame clones, though not all of them. Here the sample spans some 130,000 clones, around 80% being singletons. On this clone itself: The antigen remains unidentified.

The material sequenced was PBMCs. This sequence was found in a woman aged 18-29 years in good health and CMV-seronegative. J is TRBJ2-7 and V is TRBV4-1, with a weak D call TRBD2 (6 bases). The CDR3 DNA reads as TGCGCCAGCAGCCAAGATGGGGGAGGTCCCTACGAGCAGTACTTC. Encoded protein: CASSQDGGGPYEQYF.